This paragraph reports one TCR beta chain. Its antigen remains unidentified. The entry originates in a study of long-term antiretroviral therapy in people with HIV. They ran version v3.0 of the immunoSEQ assay at survey level. Data came from immunoSEQ multiplex PCR; TCRdb stores just in-frame clones and leaves some out. The repertoire consists of tens of thousands of clones, with roughly 93% occurring once and the leading ten covering approximately 2.2%. Findings and limits, study-wide: Narrower CDR3 length ranges marked HIV repertoires relative to controls.

Going into DNA extraction, samples held about 0.95-10 million cryopreserved PBMC. This CDR3 comprises 12 residues. CDR1 is SNHLY and CDR2 is FYNNEI in the germline V gene. V was clipped by 6 bases and J by 7 bases, with 13 bases between them. This sequence was found in a man aged 30-40 years with HIV. This chain connects TRBV2 to TRBJ2-7; no clear D gene. Sequenced material: unsorted PBMCs, taken 9.2 years after starting antiretroviral therapy. CDR3 nucleotides: TGTGCCAGCAGAGTGGGGTTGGGAGAGCAGTACGTC. The encoded protein is CASRVGLGEQYV.